This TCR beta chain was captured by sequencing in a study of blood T cells in healthy people across ages. Study conclusions and caveats: Naive T cell percentage showed a strong correlation with the diversity of TCR beta. The recorded TCR beta diversity per million T cells decreased in a roughly linear manner with age.

Total RNA, at least 5.5 micrograms per sample, came from PBMCs. V dropped 5 bases and J dropped 3; count of bases not matched to a gene: 4. This CDR3 is built from 15 residues. This clonotype was observed once. Antigen: not known. Next came a second PCR, run for roughly 6 to 11 cycles, which used a sample-barcoded 5' primer along with a J-beta primer mix. One entry per CDR3 protein, called by TCRdb with MiXCR from the 5' RACE reads. The profile shows 1.5 million to 1.8 million distinct CDR3 sequences, approximately 43% of them singletons. The sequence derives from a woman under 30 in good health. V is TRBV12-3 or TRBV12-4 and J is TRBJ2-3; 11 bases are shared with TRBD1. Input material: blood. As DNA, the CDR3 is TGTGCCAGCAGTGACCGGGACAGGGGGACAGATACGCAGTATTTT. Protein product: CASSDRDRGTDTQYF.